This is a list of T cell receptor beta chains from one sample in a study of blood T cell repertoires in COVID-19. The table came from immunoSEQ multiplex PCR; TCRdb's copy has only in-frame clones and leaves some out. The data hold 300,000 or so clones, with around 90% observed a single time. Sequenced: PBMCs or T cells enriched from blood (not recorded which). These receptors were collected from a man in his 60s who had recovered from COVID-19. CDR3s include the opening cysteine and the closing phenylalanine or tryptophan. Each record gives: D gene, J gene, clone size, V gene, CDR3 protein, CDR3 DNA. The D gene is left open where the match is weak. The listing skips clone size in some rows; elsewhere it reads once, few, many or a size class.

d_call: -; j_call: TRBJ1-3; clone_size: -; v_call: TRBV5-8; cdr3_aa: CASSLAPRALGNTIYF; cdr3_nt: TGTGCCAGCAGCTTGGCCCCCAGGGCCCTAGGAAACACCATATATTTT
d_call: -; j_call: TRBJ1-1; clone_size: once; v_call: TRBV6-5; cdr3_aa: CASRQVAYTEAFF; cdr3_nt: TGTGCCAGCAGGCAGGTGGCCTACACTGAAGCTTTCTTT
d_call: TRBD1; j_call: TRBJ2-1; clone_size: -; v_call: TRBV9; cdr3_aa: CASSVWDRAYNEQFF; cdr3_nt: TGTGCCAGCAGCGTATGGGACAGGGCGTACAATGAGCAGTTCTTC
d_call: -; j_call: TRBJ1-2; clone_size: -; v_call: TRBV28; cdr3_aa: CASSLGGFEGGGYTF; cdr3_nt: TGTGCCAGCAGTTTGGGGGGGTTCGAGGGTGGCGGCTACACCTTC
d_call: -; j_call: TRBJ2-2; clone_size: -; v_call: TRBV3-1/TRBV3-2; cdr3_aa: CASRGRGDTGELFF; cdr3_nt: TGTGCCAGCAGAGGGCGGGGTGACACCGGGGAGCTGTTTTTT
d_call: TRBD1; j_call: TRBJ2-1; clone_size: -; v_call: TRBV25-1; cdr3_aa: CASKTGGGSYNEQFF; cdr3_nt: TGTGCCAGCAAAACAGGGGGCGGGTCCTACAATGAGCAGTTCTTC
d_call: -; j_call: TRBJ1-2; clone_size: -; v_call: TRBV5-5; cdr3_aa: CASSLASGDRSYGYTF; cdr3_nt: TGTGCCAGCAGCTTGGCCTCGGGGGATCGGAGCTATGGCTACACCTTC
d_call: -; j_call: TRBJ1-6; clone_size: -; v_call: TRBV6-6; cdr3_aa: CASLPVNTGLSSPLHF; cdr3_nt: TGTGCCAGCCTACCTGTGAATACAGGTCTTTCTTCACCCCTCCACTTT
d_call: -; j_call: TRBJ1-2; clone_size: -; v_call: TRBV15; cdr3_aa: CATSRDTVNRLKAGYTF; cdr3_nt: TGTGCCACCAGCAGAGATACAGTCAATCGGCTTAAGGCTGGCTACACCTTC
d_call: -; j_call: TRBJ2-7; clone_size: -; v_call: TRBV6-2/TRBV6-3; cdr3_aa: CASSPGDNYEQYF; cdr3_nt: TGTGCCAGCAGCCCCGGGGACAACTACGAGCAGTACTTC
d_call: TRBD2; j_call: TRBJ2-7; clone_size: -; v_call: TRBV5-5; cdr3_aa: CASSWDLSLAGESYEQYF; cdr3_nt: TGTGCCAGCAGCTGGGACCTTTCCCTAGCGGGAGAATCCTACGAGCAGTACTTC
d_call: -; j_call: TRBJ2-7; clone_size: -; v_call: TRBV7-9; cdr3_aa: CASSLGAEQYF; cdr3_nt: TGTGCCAGCAGCTTAGGGGCCGAGCAGTACTTC
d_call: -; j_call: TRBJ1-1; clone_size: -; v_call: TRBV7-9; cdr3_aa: CASSQDSWDTEAFF; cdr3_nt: TGTGCCAGCAGCCAAGACAGTTGGGACACTGAAGCTTTCTTT
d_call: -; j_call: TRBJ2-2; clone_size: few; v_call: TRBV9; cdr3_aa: CASTQTSSHTGELFF; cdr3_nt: TGTGCCAGCACCCAGACTAGTTCACACACCGGGGAGCTGTTTTTT
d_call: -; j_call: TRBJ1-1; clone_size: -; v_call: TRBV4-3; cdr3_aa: CASSQVFGGTVNTEAFF; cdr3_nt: TGCGCCAGCAGCCAAGTTTTTGGGGGCACGGTTAACACTGAAGCTTTCTTT
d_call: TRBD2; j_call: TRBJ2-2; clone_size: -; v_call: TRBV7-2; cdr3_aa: CASSRGLANTGELFF; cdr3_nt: TGTGCCAGCAGCAGGGGACTAGCAAACACCGGGGAGCTGTTTTTT
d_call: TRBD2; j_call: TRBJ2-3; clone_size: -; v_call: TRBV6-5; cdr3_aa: CASRYGTSGTDTQYF; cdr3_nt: TGTGCCAGCAGGTACGGGACTAGCGGCACAGATACGCAGTATTTT
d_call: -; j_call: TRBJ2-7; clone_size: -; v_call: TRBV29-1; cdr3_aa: CSASDTDYEQYF; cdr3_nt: TGCAGCGCCTCGGACACCGACTACGAGCAGTACTTC
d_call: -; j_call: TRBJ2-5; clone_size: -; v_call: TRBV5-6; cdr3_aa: CASRKSGSQETQYF; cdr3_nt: TGTGCCAGCAGGAAATCGGGATCGCAAGAGACCCAGTACTTC
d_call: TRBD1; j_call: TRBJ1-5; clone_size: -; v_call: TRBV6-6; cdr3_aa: CASSRLTGATVGPQHF; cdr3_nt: TGTGCCAGCAGTCGCCTGACAGGGGCCACCGTTGGGCCCCAGCATTTT
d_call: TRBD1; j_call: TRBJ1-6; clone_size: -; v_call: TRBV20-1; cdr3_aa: CSASILTGGNNSPLHF; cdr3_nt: TGCAGTGCTAGTATTCTGACAGGGGGCAATAATTCACCCCTCCACTTT
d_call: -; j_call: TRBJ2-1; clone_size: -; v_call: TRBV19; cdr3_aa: CASSISGIFKQFF; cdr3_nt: TGTGCCAGTAGTATTTCAGGGATTTTCAAGCAGTTCTTC
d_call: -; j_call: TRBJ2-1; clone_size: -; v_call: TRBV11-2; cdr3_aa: CASSETRPGEQFF; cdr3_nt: TGTGCCAGCAGCGAGACTAGACCCGGGGAGCAGTTCTTC
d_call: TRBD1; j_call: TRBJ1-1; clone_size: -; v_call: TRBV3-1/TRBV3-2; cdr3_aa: CASSSRPTGDTEAFF; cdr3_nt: TGTGCCAGCAGCTCAAGGCCTACAGGGGACACTGAAGCTTTCTTT